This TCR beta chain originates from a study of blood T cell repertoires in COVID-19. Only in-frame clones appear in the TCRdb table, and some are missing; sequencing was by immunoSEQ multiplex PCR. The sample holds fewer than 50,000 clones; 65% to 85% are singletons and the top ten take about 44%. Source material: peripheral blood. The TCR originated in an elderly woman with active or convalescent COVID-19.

Here the CDR3 reads CASSLGVNQNSPLHF. The CDR3 coding sequence is TGTGCCAGCAGCTTAGGGGTGAACCAAAATTCACCCCTCCACTTT. The V and J genes are TRBV5-8 and TRBJ1-6; D is possibly TRBD1 (5 bases). Trimming pared 2 bases from V and 7 bases from J, leaving 13 bases between. Germline CDR1 and CDR2: SGHTS and YDEGEE. This CDR3 is 15 amino acids long.